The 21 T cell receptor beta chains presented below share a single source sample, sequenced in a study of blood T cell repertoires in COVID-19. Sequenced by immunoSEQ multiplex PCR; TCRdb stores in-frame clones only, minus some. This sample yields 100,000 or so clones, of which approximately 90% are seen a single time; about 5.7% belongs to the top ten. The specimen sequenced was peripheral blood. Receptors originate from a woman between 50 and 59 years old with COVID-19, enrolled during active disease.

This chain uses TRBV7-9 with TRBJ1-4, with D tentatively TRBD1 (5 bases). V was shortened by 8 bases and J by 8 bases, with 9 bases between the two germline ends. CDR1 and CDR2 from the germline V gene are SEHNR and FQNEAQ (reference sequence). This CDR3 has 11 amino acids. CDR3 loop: CASGTREKLFF. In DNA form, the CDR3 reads TGTGCCAGCGGGACTAGGGAAAAACTGTTTTTT.

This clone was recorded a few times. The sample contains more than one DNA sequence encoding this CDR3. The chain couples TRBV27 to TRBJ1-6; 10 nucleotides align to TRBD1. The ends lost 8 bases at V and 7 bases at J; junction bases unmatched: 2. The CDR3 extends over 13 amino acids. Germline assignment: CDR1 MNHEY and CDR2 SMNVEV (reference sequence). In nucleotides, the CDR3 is TGTGCCAGCCGGGGACAGGGGAATTCACCCCTCCACTTT. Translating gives CASRGQGNSPLHF.

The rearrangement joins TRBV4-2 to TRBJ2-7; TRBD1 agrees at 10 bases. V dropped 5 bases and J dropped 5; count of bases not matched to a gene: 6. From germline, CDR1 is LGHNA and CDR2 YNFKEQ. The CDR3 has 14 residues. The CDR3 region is CASSSGQGLDEQYF. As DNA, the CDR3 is TGTGCCAGCAGCTCGGGACAGGGGCTCGACGAGCAGTACTTC.

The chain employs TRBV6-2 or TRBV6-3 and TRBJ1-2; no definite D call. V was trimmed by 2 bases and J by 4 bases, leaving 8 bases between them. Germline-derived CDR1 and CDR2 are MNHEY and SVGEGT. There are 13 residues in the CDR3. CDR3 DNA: TGTGCCAGCAGTTACAGGGAGTTCTATGGCTACACCTTC. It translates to CASSYREFYGYTF.

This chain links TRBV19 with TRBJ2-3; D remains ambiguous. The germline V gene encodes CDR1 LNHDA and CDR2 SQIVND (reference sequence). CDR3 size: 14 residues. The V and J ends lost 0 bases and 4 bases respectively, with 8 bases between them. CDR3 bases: TGTGCCAGTAGTATAGACCCCTCCGCAGATACGCAGTATTTT. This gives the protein CASSIDPSADTQYF.

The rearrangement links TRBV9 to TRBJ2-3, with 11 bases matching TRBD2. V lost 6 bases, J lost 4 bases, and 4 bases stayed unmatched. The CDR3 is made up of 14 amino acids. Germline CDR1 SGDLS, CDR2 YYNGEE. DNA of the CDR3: TGTGCCAGCAAAACTAGCGGGGGTTCAGATACGCAGTATTTT. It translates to CASKTSGGSDTQYF. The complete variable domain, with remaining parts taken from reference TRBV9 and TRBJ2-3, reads DSGVTQTPKHLITATGQRVTLRCSPRSGDLSVYWYQQSLDQGLQFLIQYYNGEERAKGNILERFSAQQFPDLHSELNLSSLELGDSALYFCASKTSGGSDTQYFGPGTRLTVL.

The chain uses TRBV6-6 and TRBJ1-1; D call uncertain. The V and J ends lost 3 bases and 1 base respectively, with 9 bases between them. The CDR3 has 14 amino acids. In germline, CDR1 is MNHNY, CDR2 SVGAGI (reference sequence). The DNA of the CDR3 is TGTGCCAGCAGTTATTTGGAGGGGAACACTGAAGCTTTCTTT. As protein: CASSYLEGNTEAFF.

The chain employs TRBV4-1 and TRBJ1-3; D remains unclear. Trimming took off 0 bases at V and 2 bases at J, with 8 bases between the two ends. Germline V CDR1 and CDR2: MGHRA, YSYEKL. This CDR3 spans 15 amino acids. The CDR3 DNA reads TGCGCCAGCAGCCAAGATGCGGTAGCTGGAAACACCATATATTTT. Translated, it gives CASSQDAVAGNTIYF.

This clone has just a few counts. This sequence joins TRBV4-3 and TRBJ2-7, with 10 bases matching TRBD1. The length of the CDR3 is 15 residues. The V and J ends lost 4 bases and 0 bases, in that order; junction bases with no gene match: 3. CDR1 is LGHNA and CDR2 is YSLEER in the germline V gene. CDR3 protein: CASSLDRGSSYEQYF. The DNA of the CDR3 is TGCGCCAGCAGCCTGGACAGGGGGAGCTCCTACGAGCAGTACTTC.

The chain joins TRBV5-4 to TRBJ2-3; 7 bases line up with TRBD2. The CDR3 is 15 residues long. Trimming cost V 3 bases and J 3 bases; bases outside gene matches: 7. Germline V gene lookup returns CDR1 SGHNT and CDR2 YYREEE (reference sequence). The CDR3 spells CASSWQRGWTDTQYF. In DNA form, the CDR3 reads TGTGCCAGCAGCTGGCAGCGGGGTTGGACAGATACGCAGTATTTT.

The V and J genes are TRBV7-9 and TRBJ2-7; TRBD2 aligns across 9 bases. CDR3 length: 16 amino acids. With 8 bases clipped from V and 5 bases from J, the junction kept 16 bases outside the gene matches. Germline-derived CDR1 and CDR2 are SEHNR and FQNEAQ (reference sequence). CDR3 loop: CASAAFLAGGLDEQYF. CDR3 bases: TGTGCCAGCGCCGCCTTTCTGGCGGGGGGGCTGGACGAGCAGTACTTC. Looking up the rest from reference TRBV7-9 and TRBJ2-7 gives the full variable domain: DTGVSQNPRHKITKRGQNVTFRCDPISEHNRLYWYRQTLGQGPEFLTYFQNEAQLEKSRLLSDRFSAERPKGSFSTLEIQRTEQGDSAMYLCASAAFLAGGLDEQYFGPGTRLTVT.

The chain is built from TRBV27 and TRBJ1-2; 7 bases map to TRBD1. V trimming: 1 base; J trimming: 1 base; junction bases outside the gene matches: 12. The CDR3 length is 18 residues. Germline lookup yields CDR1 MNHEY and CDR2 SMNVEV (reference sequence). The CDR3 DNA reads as TGTGCCAGCAGTTTATTCGGACAGGCCATCAATATTAACTATGGCTACACCTTC. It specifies CASSLFGQAININYGYTF.

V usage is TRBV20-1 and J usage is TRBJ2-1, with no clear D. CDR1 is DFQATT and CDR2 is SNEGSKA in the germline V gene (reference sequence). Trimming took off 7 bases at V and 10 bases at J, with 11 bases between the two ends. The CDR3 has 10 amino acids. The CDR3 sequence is CSGEAHEQFF. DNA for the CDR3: TGCAGTGGAGAAGCTCACGAGCAGTTCTTC.

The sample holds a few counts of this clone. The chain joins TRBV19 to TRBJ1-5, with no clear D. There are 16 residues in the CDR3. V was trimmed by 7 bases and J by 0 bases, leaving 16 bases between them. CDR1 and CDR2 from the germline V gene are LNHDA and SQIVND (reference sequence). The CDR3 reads CASTLSLADSNQPQHF. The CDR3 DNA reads TGTGCCAGTACCCTCTCGCTGGCTGATAGCAATCAGCCCCAGCATTTT.

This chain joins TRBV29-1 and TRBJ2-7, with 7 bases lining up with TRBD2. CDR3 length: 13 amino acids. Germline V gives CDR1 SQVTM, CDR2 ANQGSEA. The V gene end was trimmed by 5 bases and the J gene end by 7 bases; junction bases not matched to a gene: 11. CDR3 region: CSVMGGGTSEQYF. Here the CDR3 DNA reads TGCAGCGTTATGGGGGGAGGGACGAGTGAGCAGTACTTC.

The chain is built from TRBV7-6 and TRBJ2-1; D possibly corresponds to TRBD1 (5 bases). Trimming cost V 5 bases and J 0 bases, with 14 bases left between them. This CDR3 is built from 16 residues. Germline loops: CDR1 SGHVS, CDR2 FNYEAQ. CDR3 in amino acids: CASSTFQGSSYNEQFF. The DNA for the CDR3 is TGTGCCAGCAGCACATTTCAGGGAAGCTCCTACAATGAGCAGTTCTTC.

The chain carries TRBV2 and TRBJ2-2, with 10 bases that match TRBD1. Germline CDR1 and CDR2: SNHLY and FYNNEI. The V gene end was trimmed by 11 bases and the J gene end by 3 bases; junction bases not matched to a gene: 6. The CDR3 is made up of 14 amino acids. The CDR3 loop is CAGTDRGYTGELFF. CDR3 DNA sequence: TGTGCCGGAACGGACAGGGGGTACACCGGGGAGCTGTTTTTT.

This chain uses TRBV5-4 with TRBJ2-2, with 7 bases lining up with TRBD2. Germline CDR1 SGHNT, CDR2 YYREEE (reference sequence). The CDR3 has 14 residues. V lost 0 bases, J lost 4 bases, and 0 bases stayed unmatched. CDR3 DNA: TGTGCCAGCAGCTTGGCGGGGGGCACCGGGGAGCTGTTTTTT. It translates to CASSLAGGTGELFF.

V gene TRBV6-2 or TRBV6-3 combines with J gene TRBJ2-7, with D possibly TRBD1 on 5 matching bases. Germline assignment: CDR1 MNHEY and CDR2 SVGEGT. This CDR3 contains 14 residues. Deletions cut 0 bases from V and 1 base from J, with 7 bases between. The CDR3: CASSYSGASYEQYF. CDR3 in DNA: TGTGCCAGCAGTTACTCAGGGGCTTCCTACGAGCAGTACTTC.

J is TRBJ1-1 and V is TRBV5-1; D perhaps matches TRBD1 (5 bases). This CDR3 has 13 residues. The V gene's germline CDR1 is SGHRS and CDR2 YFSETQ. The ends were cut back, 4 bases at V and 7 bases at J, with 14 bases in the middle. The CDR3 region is CASSRGPGGEAFF. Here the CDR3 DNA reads TGCGCCAGCAGCCGCGGGCCCGGGGGTGAAGCTTTCTTT.

The CDR3 nucleotides are TGTGCCAGCAGCACCGGACAGGGGGTAATCGGCTACACCTTC. This translates into CASSTGQGVIGYTF. This chain links TRBV3-1 (or the pseudogene TRBV3-2) with TRBJ1-2; the match to TRBD1 covers 10 bases. V dropped 5 bases and J dropped 8; count of bases not matched to a gene: 8. The CDR3 contains 14 residues. Germline loops: CDR1 LGHDT, CDR2 YNNKEL (reference sequence).